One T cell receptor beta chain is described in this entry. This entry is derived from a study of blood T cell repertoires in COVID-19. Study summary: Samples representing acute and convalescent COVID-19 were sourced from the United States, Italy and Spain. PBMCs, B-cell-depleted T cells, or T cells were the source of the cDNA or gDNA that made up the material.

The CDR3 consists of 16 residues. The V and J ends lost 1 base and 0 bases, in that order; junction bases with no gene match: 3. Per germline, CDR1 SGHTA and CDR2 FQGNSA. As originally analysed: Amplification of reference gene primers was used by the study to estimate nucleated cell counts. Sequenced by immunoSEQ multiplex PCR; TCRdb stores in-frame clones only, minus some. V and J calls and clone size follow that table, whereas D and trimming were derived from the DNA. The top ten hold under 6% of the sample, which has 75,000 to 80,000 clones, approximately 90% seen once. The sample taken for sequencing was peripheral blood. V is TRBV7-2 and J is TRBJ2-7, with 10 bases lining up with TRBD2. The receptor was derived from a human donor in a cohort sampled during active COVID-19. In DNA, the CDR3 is TGTGCCAGCAGCTTAGGGAGCGGGGGGGACTCCTACGAGCAGTACTTC. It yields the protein CASSLGSGGDSYEQYF.